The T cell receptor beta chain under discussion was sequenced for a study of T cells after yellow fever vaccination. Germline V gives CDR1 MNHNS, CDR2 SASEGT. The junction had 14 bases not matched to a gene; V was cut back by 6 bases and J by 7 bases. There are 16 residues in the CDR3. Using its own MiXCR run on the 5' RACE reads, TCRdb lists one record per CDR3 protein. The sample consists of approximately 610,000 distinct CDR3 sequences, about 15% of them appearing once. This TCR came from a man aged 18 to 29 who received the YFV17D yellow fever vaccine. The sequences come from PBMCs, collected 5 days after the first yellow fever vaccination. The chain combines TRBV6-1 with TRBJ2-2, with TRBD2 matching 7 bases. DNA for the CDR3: TGTGCCAGCAGCCTTAGTGCGGGGGAGAAGGGCGGGGAGCTGTTTTTT. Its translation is CASSLSAGEKGGELFF.